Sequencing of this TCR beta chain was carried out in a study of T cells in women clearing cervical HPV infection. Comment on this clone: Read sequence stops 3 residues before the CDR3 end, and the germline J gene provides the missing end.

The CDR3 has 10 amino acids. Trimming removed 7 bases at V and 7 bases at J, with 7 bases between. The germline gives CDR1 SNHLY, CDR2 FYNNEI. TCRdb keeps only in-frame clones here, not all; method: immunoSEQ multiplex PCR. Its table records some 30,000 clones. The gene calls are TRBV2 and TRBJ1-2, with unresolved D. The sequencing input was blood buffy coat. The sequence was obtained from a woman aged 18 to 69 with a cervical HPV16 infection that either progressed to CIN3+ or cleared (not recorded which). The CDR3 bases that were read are TGTGCCAGCATGGAGCGTGGC. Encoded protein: CASMERG. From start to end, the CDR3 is CASMERGYTF.